This T cell receptor beta chain came from a study of shared clonotypes between healthy human individuals. Background on the study: The plates for each donor numbered three CD4 naive, three CD4 memory, two CD8 naive and one CD8 memory.

This clone was counted only a few times. The data were produced by immunoSEQ multiplex PCR, yet TCRdb's version contains in-frame clones alone and is incomplete. Of millions of clones listed, more than 90% are singletons. Germline loops: CDR1 SGHRS, CDR2 YFSETQ. The V end lost 0 bases, the J end lost 0 bases, and 12 bases lay between the germline ends. The CDR3 length is 16 residues. Sequenced material: naive CD4+ T cells sorted from blood. Documented subset: CD45RA+ positively selected. The chain has TRBV5-1 and TRBJ1-2; the D gene is possibly TRBD1 (5 bases). This sequence originates from a man between 18 and 29 years old in good health. The CDR3 DNA sequence: TGCGCCAGCAGCTTGGGGCCGGGGGGAGCTAACTATGGCTACACCTTC. This translates into CASSLGPGGANYGYTF.